This TCR beta chain derives from a study of T cells in localized non-small cell lung cancer. Study-wide results and caveats: T cell clonality was highest in uninvolved adjacent lung, above tumor.

Produced via immunoSEQ multiplex PCR; TCRdb's table is partial and in-frame only. The sample records fewer than 35,000 clones, 85% to 90% being singletons. V lost 3 bases to trimming and J lost 0 bases; unmatched junction nucleotides: 9. CDR1 is SGHVT and CDR2 is SQSDAQ in the germline V gene. The CDR3 is made up of 18 amino acids. With regard to this clone: The antigen is undetermined.

Here the sequenced sample was peripheral blood, taken before any cancer treatment. The receptor comes from a female donor older than 55 with stage I lung adenocarcinoma. The gene calls are TRBV7-4 and TRBJ1-5, with TRBD1 identical over 9 bases. The CDR3 loop reads CASSFLPGQGYSNQPQHF. The CDR3, as DNA: TGTGCCAGCAGCTTTCTACCGGGACAGGGTTATAGCAATCAGCCCCAGCATTTT.